Each of the 32 T cell receptor beta chains below was sequenced from the same sample in a study of blood T cell repertoires in COVID-19. TCRdb's copy holds only in-frame clones and misses some; the assay was immunoSEQ multiplex PCR. This table holds tens of thousands of clones, around nine tenths found once. Input material: peripheral blood. These receptors were taken from a man between 50 and 59 years old with active COVID-19.

The gene calls are TRBV6-5 and TRBJ2-1, with D maybe TRBD1 (5 bases). The CDR3 extends over 13 amino acids. V dropped 6 bases and J dropped 6 bases, with 12 bases sitting between them. The germline CDR1 and CDR2 sequences are MNHEY and SVGAGI. This CDR3 reads CASRRTTVNEQFF. DNA for the CDR3: TGTGCCAGCAGAAGGACAACAGTCAATGAGCAGTTCTTC.

This chain joins TRBV6-2 or TRBV6-3 and TRBJ1-2; D may be TRBD1 (5 bases). The CDR3 spans 15 residues. Deletions cut 4 bases from V and 4 bases from J, with 16 bases between. CDR1 and CDR2 (germline): MNHEY, SVGEGT. The CDR3 nucleotides read TGTGCCAGCAGTTTCTCCCCGGGGGGAGGCTATGGCTACACCTTC. Protein sequence: CASSFSPGGGYGYTF.

This clone has only one observation. This chain uses TRBV3-1 (or the pseudogene TRBV3-2) with TRBJ2-7; D might be TRBD2 (6 bases). V was trimmed by 1 base and J by 0 bases, leaving 16 bases between them. Germline values: CDR1 LGHDT, CDR2 YNNKEL (reference sequence). The CDR3 loop spans 17 amino acids. CDR3 sequence (DNA): TGTGCCAGCAGCCAAGGGGGAGGACCGTTGAGCTCCTACGAGCAGTACTTC. Translated, it gives CASSQGGGPLSSYEQYF.

V gene TRBV14 combines with J gene TRBJ1-4, with D possibly matching TRBD1 (5 bases). Germline values: CDR1 SGHDN, CDR2 FVKESK. This CDR3 has 15 residues. V lost 1 base to trimming and J lost 5 bases, with 11 bases between them. DNA of the CDR3: TGTGCCAGCAGCCAAGCGACAGCCCTAAATGAAAAACTGTTTTTT. Its translation is CASSQATALNEKLFF.

This clone turned up a few times. The same CDR3 is also encoded by other DNA sequences in this sample. V is TRBV27 and J is TRBJ1-5, with TRBD1 as a possible D gene (5 bases). V was cut by 3 bases and J by 4 bases, with 7 bases left in between. The CDR3 runs 13 residues. Germline V CDR1 and CDR2: MNHEY, SMNVEV (reference sequence). CDR3 loop: CASSLAGNQPQHF. CDR3 nucleotide sequence: TGTGCCAGCAGTTTGGCAGGGAATCAGCCCCAGCATTTT.

This clone came up once. This chain links TRBV7-3 with TRBJ2-3; tentative D call: TRBD1 (5 bases). The CDR3 sequence is 16 residues long. Trimming removed 1 base at V and 0 bases at J, with 11 bases between. The germline V gene encodes CDR1 SGHTA and CDR2 FQGTGA. The CDR3 DNA follows: TGTGCCAGCAGCTTAAAGGGGCGGTCAAGCACAGATACGCAGTATTTT. This encodes CASSLKGRSSTDTQYF.

The gene calls are TRBV6-5 and TRBJ1-2, with D perhaps matching TRBD1 (6 bases). V was cut by 4 bases and J by 1 base, with 13 bases left in between. CDR3 length equals 15 residues. Germline V gene lookup returns CDR1 MNHEY and CDR2 SVGAGI. The CDR3 DNA reads TGTGCCAGCAGTTCCTCGGACAGTTATAACTATGGCTACACCTTC. Translating gives CASSSSDSYNYGYTF.

The CDR3 region is CASSRVGDRGEEQYF. The CDR3 DNA reads as TGCGCCAGCAGCCGGGTAGGGGACAGGGGTGAAGAGCAGTACTTC. The chain carries TRBV4-1 and TRBJ2-7; TRBD1 matches at 10 bases. Germline-derived CDR1 and CDR2 are MGHRA and YSYEKL. Losses at the gene ends were 4 bases for V and 7 bases for J; bases not matched to a gene: 10. CDR3 length: 15 residues.

The chain couples TRBV30 to TRBJ1-5, with D possibly TRBD1 on 6 matching bases. Germline V lookup: CDR1 GTSNPN, CDR2 SVGIG (reference sequence). There are 13 residues in the CDR3. Trimming left V 0 bases short and J 7 bases short, with 10 bases between. For the CDR3, the DNA is TGTGCCTGGAGTGTGTCAGGGGCCCAGCCCCAGCATTTT. This sequence encodes CAWSVSGAQPQHF.

This rearrangement joins TRBV27 to TRBJ2-7; 8 bases agree with TRBD1. CDR1 MNHEY and CDR2 SMNVEV come from the germline V gene (reference sequence). This CDR3 has 16 amino acids. Losses at the gene ends were 11 bases for V and 11 bases for J; bases not matched to a gene: 26. The CDR3 region has the DNA TGTGCCTCCTCCCGGGGAGACAGGGGAGGCCTGGCGAGCAAGTACTTC. Residues: CASSRGDRGGLASKYF.

This clone was found a few times. This sequence joins TRBV30 and TRBJ1-6; no clear D gene. This CDR3 comprises 13 residues. From germline, CDR1 is GTSNPN and CDR2 SVGIG (reference sequence). V was pared by 4 bases and J by 6 bases, with 10 bases between. The CDR3 bases are TGTGCCTGGAATTACGAGCTTAATTCACCCCTCCACTTT. Protein product: CAWNYELNSPLHF. The variable domain in full, with the rest retrieved from reference TRBV30 and TRBJ1-6, is SQTIHQWPATLVQPVGSPLSLECTVEGTSNPNLYWYRQAAGRGLQLLFYSVGIGQISSEVPQNLSASRPQDRQFILSSKKLLLSDSGFYLCAWNYELNSPLHFGNGTRLTVT.

The CDR3: CASSTAGGGGEQYF. CDR3 nucleotide sequence: TGTGCCAGCAGTACAGCGGGGGGGGGTGGCGAGCAGTACTTC. This rearrangement joins TRBV6-5 to TRBJ2-7, with 10 bases fitting TRBD2. This CDR3 contains 14 residues. CDR1 is MNHEY and CDR2 is SVGAGI in the germline V gene. J lost 6 bases, V lost 5 bases, and 7 bases had no gene match.

The chain employs TRBV4-3 and TRBJ2-2; D possibly corresponds to TRBD2 (5 bases). Between the trimmed V and J ends, which lost 1 base and 11 bases, there was a span of 14 bases. The CDR3 loop spans 14 amino acids. The germline V gene has CDR1 LGHNA and CDR2 YSLEER. Here the CDR3 reads CASSQGLAYRELFF. The CDR3 DNA reads TGCGCCAGCAGCCAAGGGCTAGCCTACCGTGAGCTGTTTTTT.

V usage is TRBV30 and J usage is TRBJ2-2; D might be TRBD2 (6 bases). Trimming removed 8 bases at V and 1 base at J, with 11 bases between. Per the germline V gene, CDR1 is GTSNPN and CDR2 is SVGIG (reference sequence). This CDR3 has 13 residues. The CDR3 region has the DNA TGTGCCCGGACTATCTGGAACACCGGGGAGCTGTTTTTT. This translates into CARTIWNTGELFF. The whole variable domain, remainder taken from reference TRBV30 and TRBJ2-2, is SQTIHQWPATLVQPVGSPLSLECTVEGTSNPNLYWYRQAAGRGLQLLFYSVGIGQISSEVPQNLSASRPQDRQFILSSKKLLLSDSGFYLCARTIWNTGELFFGEGSRLTVL.

This rearrangement joins TRBV5-1 to TRBJ2-3, with D maybe TRBD1 (6 bases). Germline CDR1 and CDR2: SGHRS and YFSETQ. The CDR3 runs to 15 residues. The V and J ends lost 4 bases and 2 bases respectively, with 14 bases between them. DNA of the CDR3: TGCGCCAGCAGCCCGGGCAGGGGTAACACAGATACGCAGTATTTT. Amino acids: CASSPGRGNTDTQYF.

The rearrangement joins TRBV27 to TRBJ2-1; D might be TRBD1 (6 bases). Trimming took 6 bases from V and 0 from J, leaving 15 bases between them. This CDR3 comprises 16 residues. CDR1 and CDR2 (germline): MNHEY, SMNVEV (reference sequence). The CDR3: CASRGAGELSYNEQFF. CDR3 nucleotides: TGTGCCAGCAGGGGGGCCGGGGAACTCTCCTACAATGAGCAGTTCTTC.

This chain uses TRBV30 with TRBJ2-7; 8 nucleotides line up with TRBD2. Germline loops: CDR1 GTSNPN, CDR2 SVGIG (reference sequence). CDR3 length equals 17 residues. After removal of 1 base from V and 3 bases from J, the junction contained 14 bases not matched to a gene. Here the CDR3 reads CAWSGPPSAGALYEQYF. Here the CDR3 DNA reads TGTGCCTGGAGTGGGCCCCCCTCAGCGGGAGCCCTCTACGAGCAGTACTTC.

The rearrangement uses TRBV4-1 and TRBJ2-4; D ambiguous. The length of the CDR3 is 15 residues. The germline V gene encodes CDR1 MGHRA and CDR2 YSYEKL. Trimming pared 2 bases from V and 6 bases from J, leaving 14 bases between. CDR3 DNA: TGCGCCAGCAGCCAATTTGTCGGTCCCGGAAACATTCAGTACTTC. Translation: CASSQFVGPGNIQYF.

The chain couples TRBV19 to TRBJ2-4; the match to TRBD2 covers 9 bases. Germline V CDR1 and CDR2: LNHDA, SQIVND (reference sequence). The V gene end was trimmed by 2 bases and the J gene end by 0 bases; junction bases not matched to a gene: 5. The CDR3 has 17 amino acids. DNA of the CDR3: TGTGCCAGTAGTATATATCTAGCGGGGCTAGCCAAAAACATTCAGTACTTC. Protein product: CASSIYLAGLAKNIQYF. The complete variable domain, with remaining parts taken from reference TRBV19 and TRBJ2-4, reads DGGITQSPKYLFRKEGQNVTLSCEQNLNHDAMYWYRQDPGQGLRLIYYSQIVNDFQKGDIAEGYSVSREKKESFPLTVTSAQKNPTAFYLCASSIYLAGLAKNIQYFGAGTRLSVL.

On this clone itself: Other DNA sequences in this specimen translate into the identical CDR3. The chain links TRBV6-2 or TRBV6-3 to TRBJ2-7; no definite D call. Deletions cut 6 bases from V and 3 bases from J, with 6 bases between. Germline V gene lookup returns CDR1 MNHEY and CDR2 SVGEGT. The CDR3 loop spans 11 amino acids. The CDR3 DNA follows: TGTGCCAGCAGCCACAGCTACGAGCAGTACTTC. Residues: CASSHSYEQYF.

This chain connects TRBV28 to TRBJ2-1, with 9 bases matching TRBD2. The CDR3 extends over 14 amino acids. With V trimmed by 4 bases and J by 7 bases, 5 bases remained unmatched. From germline, CDR1 is MDHEN and CDR2 SYDVKM. CDR3 loop: CASSSRREGNEQFF. The CDR3 DNA is TGTGCCAGCAGTTCCAGGCGGGAGGGGAATGAGCAGTTCTTC.

The gene calls are TRBV9 and TRBJ2-2, with TRBD2 matching over 8 bases. This CDR3 spans 17 amino acids. Trimming removed 0 bases from V and 4 bases from J; junction bases left unmatched: 8. The germline V gene has CDR1 SGDLS and CDR2 YYNGEE. The CDR3 coding sequence is TGTGCCAGCAGCGTAGGAACCGGGACTAGTCCCACCGGGGAGCTGTTTTTT. It yields the protein CASSVGTGTSPTGELFF. Filled out from reference TRBV9 and TRBJ2-2, the complete variable domain reads DSGVTQTPKHLITATGQRVTLRCSPRSGDLSVYWYQQSLDQGLQFLIQYYNGEERAKGNILERFSAQQFPDLHSELNLSSLELGDSALYFCASSVGTGTSPTGELFFGEGSRLTVL.

V usage is TRBV6-2 or TRBV6-3 and J usage is TRBJ2-1, with TRBD2 identical over 12 bases. The CDR3 is 14 amino acids. Germline lookup yields CDR1 MNHEY and CDR2 SVGEGT. Unmatched junction bases numbered 4, after V lost 5 bases and J lost 8 bases. The CDR3 bases are TGTGCCAGCAGTCGGACTAGCGGGACCTATGAGCAGTTCTTC. Translation: CASSRTSGTYEQFF.

This clone was seen once. This chain connects TRBV2 to TRBJ2-3; D might be TRBD1 (6 bases). With 8 bases removed from V and 0 bases from J, the gap between germline ends came to 12 bases. The CDR3 extends over 14 amino acids. CDR1 SNHLY and CDR2 FYNNEI come from the germline V gene. The chain's CDR3 is CASFWDTSTDTQYF. The CDR3 DNA reads as TGTGCCAGCTTTTGGGACACTAGCACAGATACGCAGTATTTT.

The genes are TRBV24-1 and TRBJ2-5; the D is unclear. The CDR3 is 12 amino acids. Trimming left V 1 base short and J 5 bases short, with 4 bases between. Looked up from germline, CDR1 is KGHDR and CDR2 is SFDVKD. This CDR3 reads CATSDFGETQYF. The CDR3 nucleotides read TGTGCCACCAGTGATTTCGGGGAGACCCAGTACTTC.

The V and J genes are TRBV7-9 and TRBJ1-4; TRBD1 matches at 8 bases. The CDR3 has 15 residues. V lost 5 bases, J lost 8 bases, and 10 bases stayed unmatched. Per germline, CDR1 SEHNR and CDR2 FQNEAQ (reference sequence). The CDR3 sequence: CASSPAGTGKEKLFF. DNA of the CDR3: TGTGCCAGCAGCCCTGCCGGGACAGGAAAAGAAAAACTGTTTTTT.

This clone was seen just once. V gene TRBV30 combines with J gene TRBJ2-7; 7 bases line up with TRBD2. This CDR3 comprises 15 residues. Germline CDR1 GTSNPN, CDR2 SVGIG (reference sequence). Losses at the gene ends were 0 bases for V and 2 bases for J; bases not matched to a gene: 7. The CDR3 region is CAWSVSTGGPYEQYF. The CDR3 DNA reads TGTGCCTGGAGTGTTTCGACGGGAGGCCCCTACGAGCAGTACTTC.

The genes are TRBV19 and TRBJ1-1; D remains unclear. The length of the CDR3 is 12 residues. From germline, CDR1 is LNHDA and CDR2 SQIVND (reference sequence). V lost 5 bases and J lost 4, with 8 bases in between. The CDR3 DNA reads as TGTGCCAGTAGTGCGGCGGTCACTGAAGCTTTCTTT. It codes for CASSAAVTEAFF.

V gene TRBV27 combines with J gene TRBJ2-4; 7 bases agree with TRBD1. CDR1 is MNHEY and CDR2 is SMNVEV in the germline V gene (reference sequence). V lost 3 bases and J lost 0; bases outside the gene matches: 5. The CDR3 runs 16 residues. The CDR3 DNA follows: TGTGCCAGCAGTTTGGGTGCAGGGGGAGCCAAAAACATTCAGTACTTC. Protein product: CASSLGAGGAKNIQYF.

CDR3 sequence reads: CSVGRWTSGRLTGELFF. CDR3 coding DNA: TGCAGCGTTGGAAGGTGGACTAGCGGGAGGCTCACCGGGGAGCTGTTTTTT. The chain uses TRBV29-1 and TRBJ2-2, with 14 bases lining up with TRBD2. This CDR3 has 17 residues. Germline values: CDR1 SQVTM, CDR2 ANQGSEA. V shed 4 bases and J 4 bases; nucleotides not matched to a gene: 8.

This chain links TRBV5-5 with TRBJ2-5; D is uncertain. Trimming stripped 3 bases from V and 6 bases from J, with 15 bases between. CDR1 is SGHKS and CDR2 is YYEKEE in the germline V gene (reference sequence). The CDR3 consists of 14 residues. The CDR3 sequence is CASSSPVVVQTQYF. The CDR3 DNA follows: TGTGCCAGCAGCTCACCTGTAGTTGTTCAGACCCAGTACTTC.

V and J are TRBV6-4 and TRBJ2-3; weak D call: TRBD1 (6 bases). The V end lost 2 bases, the J end lost 6 bases, and 9 bases lay between the germline ends. CDR3 length equals 13 residues. CDR1 is MRHNA and CDR2 is SNTAGT in the germline V gene. The CDR3 nucleotides read TGTGCCAGCAGTGACCAGGGGACGGATACGCAGTATTTT. Translating gives CASSDQGTDTQYF.